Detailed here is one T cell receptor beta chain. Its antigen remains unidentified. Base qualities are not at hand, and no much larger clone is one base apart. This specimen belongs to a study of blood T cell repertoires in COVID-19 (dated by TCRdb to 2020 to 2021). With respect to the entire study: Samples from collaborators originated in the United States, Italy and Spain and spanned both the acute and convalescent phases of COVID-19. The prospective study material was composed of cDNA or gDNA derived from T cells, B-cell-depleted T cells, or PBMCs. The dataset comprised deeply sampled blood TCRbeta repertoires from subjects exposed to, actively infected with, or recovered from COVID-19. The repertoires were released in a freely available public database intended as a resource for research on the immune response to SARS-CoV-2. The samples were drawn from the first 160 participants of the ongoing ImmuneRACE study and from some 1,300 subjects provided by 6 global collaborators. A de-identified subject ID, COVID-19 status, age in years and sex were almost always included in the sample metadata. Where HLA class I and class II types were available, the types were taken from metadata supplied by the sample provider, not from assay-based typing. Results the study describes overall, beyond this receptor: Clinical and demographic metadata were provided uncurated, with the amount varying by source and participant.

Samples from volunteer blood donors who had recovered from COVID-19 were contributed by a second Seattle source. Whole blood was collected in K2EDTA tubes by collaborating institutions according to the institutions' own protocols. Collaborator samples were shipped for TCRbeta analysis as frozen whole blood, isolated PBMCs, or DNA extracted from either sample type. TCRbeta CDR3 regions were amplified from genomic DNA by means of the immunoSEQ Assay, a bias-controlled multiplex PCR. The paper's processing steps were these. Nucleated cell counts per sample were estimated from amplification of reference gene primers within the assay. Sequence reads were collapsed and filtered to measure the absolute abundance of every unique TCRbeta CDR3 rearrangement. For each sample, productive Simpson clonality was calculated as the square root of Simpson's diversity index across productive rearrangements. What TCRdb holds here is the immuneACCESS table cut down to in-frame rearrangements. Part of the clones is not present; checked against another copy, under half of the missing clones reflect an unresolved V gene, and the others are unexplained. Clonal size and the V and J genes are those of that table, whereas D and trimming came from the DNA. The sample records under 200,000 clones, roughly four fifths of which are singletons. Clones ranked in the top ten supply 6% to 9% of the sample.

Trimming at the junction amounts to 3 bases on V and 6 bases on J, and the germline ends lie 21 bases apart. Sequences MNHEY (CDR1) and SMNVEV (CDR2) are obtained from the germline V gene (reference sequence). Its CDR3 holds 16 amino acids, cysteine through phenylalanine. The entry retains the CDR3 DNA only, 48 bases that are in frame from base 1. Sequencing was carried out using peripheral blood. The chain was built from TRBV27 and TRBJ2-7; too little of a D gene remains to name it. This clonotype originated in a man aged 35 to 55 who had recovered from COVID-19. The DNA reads TGTGCCAGCAGTTTCACCTACAGCTCCAGGTCAGGCGAGCAGTACTTC. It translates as CASSFTYSSRSGEQYF.